The 26 T cell receptor beta chains below were found in one sample sequenced in a study of blood T cell repertoires in COVID-19. TCRdb keeps only in-frame clones here, not all; method: immunoSEQ multiplex PCR. The data hold approximately 240,000 clones, with around 87% observed a single time. The sequenced material came from peripheral blood. The receptors stem from a woman in her twenties or thirties who had recovered from COVID-19.

The chain combines TRBV27 with TRBJ2-2; 7 bases are a match to TRBD1. CDR1 and CDR2 from the germline V gene are MNHEY and SMNVEV (reference sequence). This CDR3 is built from 14 residues. After removal of 3 bases from V and 5 bases from J, the junction contained 3 bases not matched to a gene. For the CDR3, the DNA is TGTGCCAGCAGTTTGAGGGGGCATACCGGGGAGCTGTTTTTT. It yields the protein CASSLRGHTGELFF.

The gene calls are TRBV27 and TRBJ1-2; D might be TRBD1 (5 bases). V shed 3 bases and J shed 7 bases, with 15 bases lying between them. The germline CDR1 and CDR2 sequences are MNHEY and SMNVEV (reference sequence). The CDR3 covers 14 residues. The CDR3 nucleotides are TGTGCCAGCAGTTTGGGGGGTTATGGCTCTGGCTACACCTTC. Its translation: CASSLGGYGSGYTF.

This clone has only a few counts. This sequence joins TRBV30 and TRBJ2-5, with a possible D match to TRBD1 (6 bases). The V gene's germline CDR1 is GTSNPN and CDR2 SVGIG (reference sequence). V shed 2 bases and J shed 5 bases, with 12 bases lying between them. This CDR3 comprises 13 residues. The CDR3 bases are TGTGCCTGGAGTCTGGACAGTTGGGAGACCCAGTACTTC. It is translated as CAWSLDSWETQYF.

In DNA, the CDR3 is TGTGCCAGCAGTGAAAGGGGGCCAGGGATCAGAAAGGATCAGCCCCAGCATTTT. Translated: CASSERGPGIRKDQPQHF. The chain uses TRBV2 and TRBJ1-5, with 7 bases matching TRBD1. V gave up 2 bases and J gave up 5 bases; unmatched junction bases: 15. CDR1 SNHLY and CDR2 FYNNEI come from the germline V gene. The CDR3 loop spans 18 amino acids. Combining the CDR3 with reference TRBV2 and TRBJ1-5 gives the whole variable domain EPEVTQTPSHQVTQMGQEVILRCVPISNHLYFYWYRQILGQKVEFLVSFYNNEISEKSEIFDDQFSVERPDGSNFTLKIRSTKLEDSAMYFCASSERGPGIRKDQPQHFGDGTRLSIL.

The rearrangement joins TRBV15 to TRBJ2-5; D might be TRBD1 (5 bases). The CDR3 length is 15 residues. Per the germline V gene, CDR1 is LNHNV and CDR2 is YYDKDF (reference sequence). V lost 4 bases to trimming and J lost 3 bases, with 15 bases between them. The CDR3 DNA reads as TGTGCCACCAGCACAACACTGCTGACAGAAGAGACCCAGTACTTC. Translating it yields CATSTTLLTEETQYF.

The rearrangement links TRBV30 to TRBJ1-5; TRBD1 matches 7 bases. The germline CDR1 and CDR2 sequences are GTSNPN and SVGIG (reference sequence). The CDR3 loop spans 14 amino acids. V lost 4 bases, J lost 4 bases, and 7 bases stayed unmatched. CDR3 sequence reads: CAWTPPGGNQPQHF. DNA for the CDR3: TGTGCCTGGACCCCGCCAGGGGGGAATCAGCCCCAGCATTTT.

This clone came up a few times. The rearrangement joins TRBV5-1 to TRBJ2-7; unclear D gene. V dropped 0 bases and J dropped 5 bases, with 9 bases sitting between them. CDR1 and CDR2 (germline): SGHRS, YFSETQ. The CDR3 length is 13 residues. The CDR3 sequence: CASSLASKNEQYF. CDR3 DNA: TGCGCCAGCAGCTTGGCCAGTAAGAACGAGCAGTACTTC.

This clone was recorded only once. The chain employs TRBV27 and TRBJ2-7; 12 nucleotides align to TRBD2. The CDR3 contains 15 residues. J lost 2 bases, V lost 6 bases, and 5 bases had no gene match. Germline V gene sequence: CDR1 MNHEY, CDR2 SMNVEV (reference sequence). CDR3 sequence: CASSLTSGGPYEQYF. The CDR3 bases are TGTGCCAGCAGCCTGACTAGCGGGGGACCCTACGAGCAGTACTTC.

The chain employs TRBV7-8 and TRBJ1-5; the D gene is possibly TRBD1 (5 bases). This CDR3 comprises 17 residues. The ends were cut back, 3 bases at V and 0 bases at J, with 15 bases in the middle. CDR1 is SGHVS, CDR2 FQNEAQ, per germline. The CDR3 sequence is CASSFQPIDSSNQPQHF. CDR3 DNA: TGTGCCAGCAGCTTCCAGCCCATCGACAGTAGCAATCAGCCCCAGCATTTT.

The chain has TRBV5-1 and TRBJ1-2; 7 bases align to TRBD1. Germline trimming cut 3 bases from V and 0 bases from J; bases unmatched to any gene: 8. This CDR3 spans 16 amino acids. Germline loops: CDR1 SGHRS, CDR2 YFSETQ. In nucleotides, the CDR3 is TGCGCCAGCAGCTCTCTTCAACAGGGGTCTAACTATGGCTACACCTTC. This translates into CASSSLQQGSNYGYTF.

This rearrangement joins TRBV5-1 to TRBJ1-1, with D maybe TRBD1 (5 bases). Germline-derived CDR1 and CDR2 are SGHRS and YFSETQ. Trimming cost V 6 bases and J 0 bases, with 12 bases left between them. The CDR3 is 14 residues long. CDR3 sequence reads: CASTRGLMNTEAFF. In DNA form, the CDR3 reads TGCGCCAGCACGAGGGGACTGATGAACACTGAAGCTTTCTTT. The whole variable domain, remainder taken from reference TRBV5-1 and TRBJ1-1, is KAGVTQTPRYLIKTRGQQVTLSCSPISGHRSVSWYQQTPGQGLQFLFEYFSETQRNKGNFPGRFSGRQFSNSRSEMNVSTLELGDSALYLCASTRGLMNTEAFFGQGTRLTVV.

The chain combines TRBV5-4 with TRBJ1-6, with 8 bases lining up with TRBD1. Per germline, CDR1 SGHNT and CDR2 YYREEE (reference sequence). After removal of 0 bases from V and 7 bases from J, the junction contained 9 bases not matched to a gene. The length of the CDR3 is 17 residues. DNA for the CDR3: TGTGCCAGCAGCTTGGAGGGGGTACAGGGGGTAAATTCACCCCTCCACTTT. Amino acid sequence: CASSLEGVQGVNSPLHF.

The chain joins TRBV23-1 to TRBJ1-1; 9 bases fit TRBD1. TRBV23-1 is sorted into the ORF group, with uncertain function. The CDR3 has 16 residues. The V gene end was trimmed by 1 base and the J gene end by 1 base; junction bases not matched to a gene: 4. The CDR3 region is CASSQWDRDGNTEAFF. The CDR3 DNA reads as TGCGCCAGCAGTCAATGGGACAGGGACGGGAACACTGAAGCTTTCTTT.

This clone was recorded once. The rearrangement joins TRBV5-6 to TRBJ2-3; 8 nucleotides align to TRBD2. The CDR3 contains 13 residues. Germline trimming cut 6 bases from V and 9 bases from J; bases unmatched to any gene: 9. CDR1 is SGHDT, CDR2 YYEEEE, per germline. The CDR3 sequence is CASTPGGGSTQYF. CDR3 in DNA: TGTGCCAGCACCCCGGGAGGGGGGAGCACGCAGTATTTT.

The chain carries TRBV5-5 and TRBJ1-1; D possibly corresponds to TRBD1 (6 bases). The germline V and J ends were trimmed by 5 bases and 7 bases, with 21 bases remaining between them. There are 15 residues in the CDR3. Looked up from germline, CDR1 is SGHKS and CDR2 is YYEKEE (reference sequence). CDR3 residues: CASRTRLGGAGEAFF. Here the CDR3 DNA reads TGTGCCAGCAGAACCCGGTTAGGGGGGGCCGGTGAAGCTTTCTTT.

The genes are TRBV6-5 and TRBJ2-3; TRBD1 might be the D (6 bases). Germline V lookup: CDR1 MNHEY, CDR2 SVGAGI. Trimming left V 6 bases short and J 2 bases short, with 15 bases between. CDR3 length: 15 residues. CDR3 DNA sequence: TGTGCCAGCAGACCCCCTGGGGGCCCCACAGATACGCAGTATTTT. The encoded protein is CASRPPGGPTDTQYF.

The chain combines TRBV3-1 (or the pseudogene TRBV3-2) with TRBJ1-4; 8 nucleotides agree with TRBD1. CDR1 and CDR2 (germline): LGHDT, YNNKEL (reference sequence). With V trimmed by 8 bases and J by 4 bases, 12 bases remained unmatched. The CDR3 has 16 residues. CDR3 loop: CASSDGDRGLNEKLFF. DNA for the CDR3: TGTGCCAGCTCGGATGGAGACAGGGGCCTTAATGAAAAACTGTTTTTT.

The rearrangement uses TRBV4-3 and TRBJ1-4; 7 bases are shared with TRBD1. Germline CDR1 LGHNA, CDR2 YSLEER. This CDR3 has 16 residues. The V segment lost 4 bases and the J segment 5 bases; nucleotides outside the gene matches: 10. CDR3 region: CASSPPAGGTNEKLFF. As DNA, the CDR3 is TGCGCCAGCAGCCCACCGGCAGGGGGGACGAATGAAAAACTGTTTTTT.

The V gene is TRBV5-5, the J gene TRBJ2-3; 8 nucleotides align to TRBD2. The germline V gene has CDR1 SGHKS and CDR2 YYEKEE (reference sequence). This CDR3 is built from 17 residues. V dropped 1 base and J dropped 7; count of bases not matched to a gene: 14. The CDR3 DNA is TGTGCCAGCAGCTTGCGTTCACTAGCGGACTACGCAAATACGCAGTATTTT. It yields the protein CASSLRSLADYANTQYF.

V and J are TRBV5-6 and TRBJ1-3; D remains unclear. Trimming removed 3 bases at V and 0 bases at J, with 10 bases between. CDR1 and CDR2 from the germline V gene are SGHDT and YYEEEE. This CDR3 region has 15 residues. CDR3 residues: CASSSAGGSGNTIYF. DNA for the CDR3: TGTGCCAGCAGCTCGGCTGGAGGCTCTGGAAACACCATATATTTT.

The chain couples TRBV4-3 to TRBJ2-7; D is perhaps TRBD1 (6 bases). Germline CDR1 and CDR2: LGHNA and YSLEER. The length of the CDR3 is 15 residues. The V end lost 1 base, the J end lost 7 bases, and 17 bases lay between the germline ends. The CDR3 DNA is TGCGCCAGCAGCCAAGGTCTGACAGGCCCCTTGGAGCAGTACTTC. Protein: CASSQGLTGPLEQYF.

This chain uses TRBV7-9 with TRBJ1-1; D is ambiguous. Germline lookup yields CDR1 SEHNR and CDR2 FQNEAQ (reference sequence). The CDR3 loop spans 15 amino acids. V lost 4 bases and J 0 bases, leaving 12 bases between the germline ends. The CDR3 coding sequence is TGTGCCAGCAGCTCCCCCAAGAACATGAACACTGAAGCTTTCTTT. Amino acids: CASSSPKNMNTEAFF.

CDR3 sequence reads: CATSANRDRVTNEQFF. The DNA of the CDR3 is TGTGCCACCAGCGCCAACCGGGACAGGGTGACCAATGAGCAGTTCTTC. V and J are TRBV15 and TRBJ2-1, with 9 bases lining up with TRBD1. CDR3 length: 16 residues. Germline CDR1 LNHNV, CDR2 YYDKDF (reference sequence). Losses at the gene ends were 5 bases for V and 6 bases for J; bases not matched to a gene: 11. Full variable domain (rest looked up from reference TRBV15 and TRBJ2-1): DAMVIQNPRYQVTQFGKPVTLSCSQTLNHNVMYWYQQKSSQAPKLLFHYYDKDFNNEADTPDNFQSRRPNTSFCFLDIRSPGLGDTAMYLCATSANRDRVTNEQFFGPGTRLTVL.

This chain uses TRBV19 with TRBJ2-7; D not certain. This CDR3 is 14 amino acids long. Germline V gene sequence: CDR1 LNHDA, CDR2 SQIVND (reference sequence). Trimming left V 6 bases short and J 2 bases short, with 14 bases between. The CDR3 loop reads CASRARTPPYEQYF. Here the CDR3 DNA reads TGTGCCAGTAGAGCTAGAACACCACCCTACGAGCAGTACTTC.

This clone occurred once. V gene TRBV21-1 combines with J gene TRBJ1-3; TRBD1, the table's D call, lacks a check against the DNA. TRBV21-1 is a pseudogene. The CDR3 totals 15 residues. CDR3 in amino acids: CASREGRGSGNTIYF. The CDR3 DNA follows: TGTGCCAGCAGGGAAGGCAGGGGGTCTGGTAACACCATATATTTT.

This chain links TRBV21-1 with TRBJ2-1; TRBD2 was called by the table and not checked on the DNA. TRBV21-1 is a pseudogene locus. The CDR3 is made up of 17 amino acids. CDR3 sequence (DNA): TGTGCCAGCAGCAAACCCCCAGCGGGGGGGGAAAACAATGAGCAGTTCTTC. This gives the protein CASSKPPAGGENNEQFF.